These T cell receptor beta chains were read from a single sample in a study of control samples from healthy donors and cancer patients. The protocol was immunoSEQ multiplex PCR, while the TCRdb copy is restricted to in-frame clones and leaves out a portion. The data show 55,000 to 85,000 clones, 85% to 90% seen once. The sequencing input was PBMCs. The receptors derive from a man aged 60-69 years with lung cancer. CDR3s include the opening cysteine and the closing phenylalanine or tryptophan.

V gene: TRBV3-1/TRBV3-2
J gene: TRBJ2-7
CDR3 protein: CASSRRGGPTPLWYEQYF

V gene: TRBV29-1
J gene: TRBJ1-5
CDR3 protein: CSVGHTGEPQHF

V gene: TRBV30
J gene: TRBJ2-5
CDR3 protein: CAWSTNPWPGRGGKETQYF

V gene: TRBV11-2
J gene: TRBJ1-2
CDR3 protein: CASSPGANYGYTF

V gene: TRBV25-1
J gene: TRBJ1-1
CDR3 protein: CASRKTGVNTEAFF

V gene: TRBV3-1/TRBV3-2
J gene: TRBJ1-1
CDR3 protein: CASSYTLGNTEAFF

V gene: TRBV12-5
J gene: TRBJ2-3
CDR3 protein: CASGLVPDGREGADTQYF

V gene: TRBV5-1
J gene: TRBJ2-5
CDR3 protein: CASSPEGTSGGKTQYF

V gene: TRBV6-2/TRBV6-3
J gene: TRBJ2-7
CDR3 protein: CASSYQSDKQGRYEQYF

V gene: TRBV5-4
J gene: TRBJ1-4
CDR3 protein: CASSSPDRGNEKLFF

V gene: TRBV24-1
J gene: TRBJ2-2
CDR3 protein: CATSEPGTANTGELFF

V gene: TRBV7-3
J gene: TRBJ2-3
CDR3 protein: CASSTSGGTQYF

V gene: TRBV5-1
J gene: TRBJ1-2
CDR3 protein: CASSLDGGGSYGYTF

V gene: TRBV10-3
J gene: TRBJ1-4
CDR3 protein: CAIGSLDEKLFF

V gene: TRBV27
J gene: TRBJ1-4
CDR3 protein: CASSSLQGGREKLFF

V gene: TRBV2
J gene: TRBJ2-7
CDR3 protein: CASRDGLAGSRQYF

V gene: TRBV19
J gene: TRBJ1-1
CDR3 protein: CASSIRGRTEAFF

V gene: TRBV6-2/TRBV6-3
J gene: TRBJ1-5
CDR3 protein: CASSYSRTDGQPQHF

V gene: TRBV9
J gene: TRBJ2-5
CDR3 protein: CASSEGGQGETQYF

V gene: TRBV6-5
J gene: TRBJ1-2
CDR3 protein: CASISGTASNYGYTF

V gene: TRBV5-4
J gene: TRBJ2-7
CDR3 protein: CASSFDRSPPTYEQYF

V gene: TRBV30
J gene: TRBJ2-1
CDR3 protein: CAWRAPYNEQFF

V gene: TRBV7-3
J gene: TRBJ1-1
CDR3 protein: CASSFAANTEAFF

V gene: TRBV5-1
J gene: TRBJ1-1
CDR3 protein: CASSPGSGMNTEAFF

V gene: TRBV4-2
J gene: TRBJ1-1
CDR3 protein: CASSVGQGAKTGEAFF

V gene: TRBV4-1
J gene: TRBJ1-4
CDR3 protein: CASSQGWANEKLFF

V gene: TRBV7-3
J gene: TRBJ1-4
CDR3 protein: CASSPLGTPGDSTNEKLFF

V gene: TRBV6-6
J gene: TRBJ1-5
CDR3 protein: CASSSPGGVNQPQHF

V gene: TRBV9
J gene: TRBJ1-1
CDR3 protein: CASSVEGTGAEAFF

V gene: TRBV11-2
J gene: TRBJ2-3
CDR3 protein: CASSLVWRQTEDTQYF

V gene: TRBV30
J gene: TRBJ2-7
CDR3 protein: CAWAKTNAYEQYF

V gene: TRBV12-3/TRBV12-4
J gene: TRBJ1-6
CDR3 protein: CASHPGVGSPLHF

V gene: TRBV5-1
J gene: TRBJ2-5
CDR3 protein: CASSLDVRGLETQYF

V gene: TRBV7-2
J gene: TRBJ1-1
CDR3 protein: CASIQAPRREAFF

V gene: TRBV5-5
J gene: TRBJ1-3
CDR3 protein: CASSQIGNTIYF

V gene: TRBV6-1
J gene: TRBJ1-5
CDR3 protein: CASSEGNGRPQHF

V gene: TRBV29-1
J gene: TRBJ1-1
CDR3 protein: CSVQLQGNTEAFF

V gene: TRBV18
J gene: TRBJ2-2
CDR3 protein: CASSTGTSVVTGELFF

V gene: TRBV9
J gene: TRBJ1-1
CDR3 protein: CASSVGRGIGAEAFF

V gene: TRBV30
J gene: TRBJ1-5
CDR3 protein: CACDRGNQPQHF

V gene: TRBV30
J gene: TRBJ1-2
CDR3 protein: CAWGETGTGNYGYTF

V gene: TRBV18
J gene: TRBJ2-7
CDR3 protein: CASSPPGHGIEQYF

V gene: TRBV30
J gene: TRBJ1-1
CDR3 protein: CAWSVMRGLLNTEAFF

V gene: TRBV12-3/TRBV12-4
J gene: TRBJ2-1
CDR3 protein: CASSLLVGHEQFF

V gene: TRBV10-3
J gene: TRBJ2-2
CDR3 protein: CAISSGEGELFF

V gene: TRBV7-2
J gene: TRBJ1-1
CDR3 protein: CASSLGRTVGEAFF

V gene: TRBV5-1
J gene: TRBJ1-2
CDR3 protein: CASSLGTGTGYGYTF

V gene: TRBV7-9
J gene: TRBJ2-4
CDR3 protein: CASSTQGNIQYF

V gene: TRBV5-6
J gene: TRBJ1-5
CDR3 protein: CASSVGTDLSNQPQHF

V gene: TRBV19
J gene: TRBJ1-6
CDR3 protein: CASSVSAIGTGWTLHF

V gene: TRBV6-1
J gene: TRBJ2-5
CDR3 protein: CASSEGPGPETQYF

V gene: TRBV5-4
J gene: TRBJ1-1
CDR3 protein: CASSLLGDVSFNTEAFF

V gene: TRBV9
J gene: TRBJ1-4
CDR3 protein: CASSVRDSTEKLFF

V gene: TRBV7-2
J gene: TRBJ2-2
CDR3 protein: CASSRRGGPGELFF

V gene: TRBV25-1
J gene: TRBJ2-1
CDR3 protein: CASNTGTGLIDEQFF

V gene: TRBV7-2
J gene: TRBJ2-3
CDR3 protein: CASSLSLDTQYF

V gene: TRBV19
J gene: TRBJ1-5
CDR3 protein: CASRGQGENQPQHF

V gene: TRBV20-1
J gene: TRBJ2-1
CDR3 protein: CSASQRSYEQFF

V gene: TRBV5-1
J gene: TRBJ2-3
CDR3 protein: CASSLAGDTQYF

V gene: TRBV5-5
J gene: TRBJ1-1
CDR3 protein: CASSPLTGIMNTEAFF